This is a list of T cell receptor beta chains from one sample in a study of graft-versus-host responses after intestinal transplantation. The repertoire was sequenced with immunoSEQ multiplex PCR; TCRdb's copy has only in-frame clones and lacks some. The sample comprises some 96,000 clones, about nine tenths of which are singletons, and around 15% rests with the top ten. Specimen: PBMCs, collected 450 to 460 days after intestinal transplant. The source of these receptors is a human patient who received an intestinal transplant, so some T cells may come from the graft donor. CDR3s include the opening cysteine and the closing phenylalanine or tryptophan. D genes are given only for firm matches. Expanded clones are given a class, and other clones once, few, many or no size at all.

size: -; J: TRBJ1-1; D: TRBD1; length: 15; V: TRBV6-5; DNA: TGTGCCAGCAGTGTGACCGGGACAGTGAACACTGAAGCTTTCTTT; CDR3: CASSVTGTVNTEAFF
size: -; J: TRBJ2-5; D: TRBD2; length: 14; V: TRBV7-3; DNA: TGTGCCAGCAGTCGCGGGGGACACCAAGAGACCCAGTACTTC; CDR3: CASSRGGHQETQYF
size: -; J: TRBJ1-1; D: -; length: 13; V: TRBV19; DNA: TGTGCCAGTAGTATGACGGGAGACCGGGAAGCTTTCTTT; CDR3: CASSMTGDREAFF
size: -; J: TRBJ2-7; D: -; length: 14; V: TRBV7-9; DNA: TGTGCCAGCAGCTTGGACCTGAGCTCCTACGAGCAGTACTTC; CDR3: CASSLDLSSYEQYF
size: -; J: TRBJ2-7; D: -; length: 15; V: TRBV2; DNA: TGTGCCAGCAGTGAAGCGTGGGGACTGTATACAGAGCAGTACTTC; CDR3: CASSEAWGLYTEQYF
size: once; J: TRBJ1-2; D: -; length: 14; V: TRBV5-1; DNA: TGCGCCAGCAGCCTGGGCGGGGGCGGCTATGGCTACACCTTC; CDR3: CASSLGGGGYGYTF
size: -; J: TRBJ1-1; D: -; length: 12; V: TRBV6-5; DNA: TGTGCCAGCAGTCCGCAGGGGACTGAAGCTTTCTTT; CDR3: CASSPQGTEAFF
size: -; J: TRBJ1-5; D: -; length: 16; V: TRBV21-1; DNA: TGTGCCAGCAGCAAACTAGATAGAGATAGCAATCAGCCCCAGCATTTT; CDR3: CASSKLDRDSNQPQHF
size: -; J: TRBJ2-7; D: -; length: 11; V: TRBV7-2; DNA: TGTGCCAGCAGCCTTCGTTACGAGCAGTACTTC; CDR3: CASSLRYEQYF
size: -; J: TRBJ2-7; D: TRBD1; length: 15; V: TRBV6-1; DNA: TGTGCCAGCAGTGAAGGACAGGGGCAATACTACGAGCAGTACTTC; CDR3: CASSEGQGQYYEQYF
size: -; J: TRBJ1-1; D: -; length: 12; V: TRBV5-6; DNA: TGTGCCAGCAGCTTCGCGAACACTGAAGCTTTCTTT; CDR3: CASSFANTEAFF
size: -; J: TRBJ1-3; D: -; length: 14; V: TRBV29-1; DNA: TGCAGCGCCGTGCAGGGGCCCGCGGGAAACACCATATATTTT; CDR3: CSAVQGPAGNTIYF
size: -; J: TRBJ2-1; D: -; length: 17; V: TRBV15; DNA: TGTGCCACCAGCAGAGGTGGGGTCGGGACCCACTACAATGAGCAGTTCTTC; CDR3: CATSRGGVGTHYNEQFF
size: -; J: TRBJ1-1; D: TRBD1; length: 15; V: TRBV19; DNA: TGTGCCAGTAGTTGGGGGACAGGGGGGTCCACTGAAGCTTTCTTT; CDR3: CASSWGTGGSTEAFF
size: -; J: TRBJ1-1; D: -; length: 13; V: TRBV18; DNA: TGTGCCAGCTCACCAGGCTTGAACACTGAAGCTTTCTTT; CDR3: CASSPGLNTEAFF
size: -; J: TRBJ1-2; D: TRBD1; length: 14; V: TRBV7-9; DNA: TGTGCCAGCAGCCGGACAGGGGACGACTATGACTACACCTTC; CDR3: CASSRTGDDYDYTF
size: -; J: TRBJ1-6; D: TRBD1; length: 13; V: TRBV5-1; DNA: TGCGCCAGCAGCCGGGACAGGGGTTCACCCCTCCACTTT; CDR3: CASSRDRGSPLHF
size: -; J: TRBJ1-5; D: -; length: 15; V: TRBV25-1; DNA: TGTGCCAGCAGTGAATGGGGGGGGTCCAATCAGCCCCAGCATTTT; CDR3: CASSEWGGSNQPQHF
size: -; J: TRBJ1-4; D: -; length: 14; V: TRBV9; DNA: TGTGCCAGCAGTCCAGGCGATAGTAATGAAAAACTGTTTTTT; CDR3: CASSPGDSNEKLFF
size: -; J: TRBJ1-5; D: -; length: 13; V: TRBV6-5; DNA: TGTGCCAGCAGACACGGGAGCAATCAGCCCCAGCATTTT; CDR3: CASRHGSNQPQHF
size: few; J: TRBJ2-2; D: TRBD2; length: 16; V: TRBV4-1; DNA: TGCGCCAGCAGCCAATATCATAGCGGGGGGGCCGGGGAGCTGTTTTTT; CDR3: CASSQYHSGGAGELFF
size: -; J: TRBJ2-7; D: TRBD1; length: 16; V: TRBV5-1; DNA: TGCGCCAGCAGTTTGGCCCCTGACAGGGGGCTAATCGAGCAGTACTTC; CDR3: CASSLAPDRGLIEQYF